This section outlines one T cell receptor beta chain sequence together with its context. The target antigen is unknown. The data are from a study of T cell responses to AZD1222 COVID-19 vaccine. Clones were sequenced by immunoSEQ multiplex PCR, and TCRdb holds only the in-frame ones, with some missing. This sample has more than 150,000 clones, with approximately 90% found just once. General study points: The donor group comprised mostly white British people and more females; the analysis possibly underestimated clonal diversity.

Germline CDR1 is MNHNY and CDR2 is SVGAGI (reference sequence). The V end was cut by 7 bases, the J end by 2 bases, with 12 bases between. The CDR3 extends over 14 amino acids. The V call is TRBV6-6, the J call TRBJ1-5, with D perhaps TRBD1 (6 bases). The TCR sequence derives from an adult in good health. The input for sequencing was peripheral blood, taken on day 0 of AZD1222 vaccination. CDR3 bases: TGTGCCAGCATCCAGGGGACTGGCAATCAGCCCCAGCATTTT. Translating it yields CASIQGTGNQPQHF.